The 26 T cell receptor beta chains reported below all come from one sample, sequenced in a study of OX40 agonist ivuxolimab in advanced cancers. Assay used: immunoSEQ multiplex PCR; TCRdb lists only in-frame clones, some missing. The sample has about 62,000 clones, roughly 82% seen once. The specimen was CD4+ or CD8+ T cells sorted from blood, collected in a trial of the OX40 agonist ivuxolimab. These receptors all come from an adult with an advanced solid tumor such as melanoma, head and neck, liver or kidney cancer.

CDR3 nucleotides: TGTGCCAGTAGTATTGGACCGAATATAGCCAAAAACATTCAGTACTTC. It specifies CASSIGPNIAKNIQYF. The chain is built from TRBV19 and TRBJ2-4; D gene uncertain. Germline CDR1 and CDR2: LNHDA and SQIVND (reference sequence). This CDR3 has 16 amino acids. V gave up 3 bases and J gave up 0 bases, with 12 bases separating them.

CDR3 DNA: TGTGCCAGCGGGAGACTAGATGGGTACGGGGATACGCAGTATTTT. Translation: CASGRLDGYGDTQYF. The chain joins TRBV9 to TRBJ2-3; a weak D match, TRBD2 (6 bases). The V end lost 7 bases, the J end lost 6 bases, and 21 bases lay between the germline ends. Germline values: CDR1 SGDLS, CDR2 YYNGEE. This CDR3 has 15 residues. Using reference TRBV9 and TRBJ2-3 for the parts outside the CDR3, the full variable domain is DSGVTQTPKHLITATGQRVTLRCSPRSGDLSVYWYQQSLDQGLQFLIQYYNGEERAKGNILERFSAQQFPDLHSELNLSSLELGDSALYFCASGRLDGYGDTQYFGPGTRLTVL.

The V gene is TRBV7-2, the J gene TRBJ2-5; D gene unclear. There are 13 residues in the CDR3. The V end was cut by 5 bases, the J end by 5 bases, with 12 bases between. Germline CDR1 and CDR2: SGHTA and FQGNSA. CDR3 in amino acids: CASSAKAAETQYF. The DNA for the CDR3 is TGTGCCAGCAGCGCAAAGGCGGCGGAGACCCAGTACTTC.

V and J are TRBV9 and TRBJ2-2; unclear D gene. With 0 bases removed from V and 0 bases from J, the gap between germline ends came to 9 bases. The CDR3 loop spans 16 amino acids. Germline V lookup: CDR1 SGDLS, CDR2 YYNGEE. The CDR3 DNA reads as TGTGCCAGCAGCGTAGAGGTGGGGTCGAACACCGGGGAGCTGTTTTTT. The encoded protein is CASSVEVGSNTGELFF.

Only a few counts were recorded for this clone. The V call is TRBV11-2, the J call TRBJ2-1; possible D gene TRBD2, 7 bases. V gave up 4 bases and J gave up 7 bases, with 20 bases separating them. Germline V gene sequence: CDR1 SGHAT, CDR2 FQNNGV. The CDR3 sequence is 16 residues long. The CDR3 DNA reads as TGTGCCAGCAGCTCGTACCGGGGGGCCAACCATAATGAGCAGTTCTTC. Translated, it gives CASSSYRGANHNEQFF.

This sequence joins TRBV12-5 and TRBJ1-3; D unresolved. In germline, CDR1 is LGHNT, CDR2 FRNRAP. Trimming cost V 1 base and J 5 bases, with 9 bases left between them. This CDR3 has 14 amino acids. The CDR3 DNA is TGTGCTAGTGGTTTGGGCGTTCTGAGAAACACCATATATTTT. It is translated as CASGLGVLRNTIYF.

The chain links TRBV25-1 to TRBJ1-2; D is uncertain. V was shortened by 1 base and J by 4 bases, with 4 bases between the two germline ends. The germline gives CDR1 MGHDK, CDR2 SYGVNS. This CDR3 region has 12 residues. The CDR3 region is CASSEFPYGYTF. The CDR3 DNA sequence: TGTGCCAGCAGTGAATTTCCCTATGGCTACACCTTC.

V and J are TRBV6-1 and TRBJ2-5, with D unresolved. Between the trimmed V and J ends, which lost 8 bases and 5 bases, there was a span of 12 bases. This CDR3 has 12 residues. CDR1 is MNHNS and CDR2 is SASEGT in the germline V gene. The CDR3 DNA follows: TGTGCCAGCGCCTCAGTGGGGGAGACCCAGTACTTC. Residues: CASASVGETQYF.

The J gene is TRBJ1-5, the V gene TRBV7-3; TRBD1 might be the D (5 bases). CDR1 SGHTA and CDR2 FQGTGA come from the germline V gene. This CDR3 spans 21 amino acids. Between the trimmed V and J ends, which lost 5 bases and 3 bases, there was a span of 32 bases. The DNA for the CDR3 is TGTGCCAGCAGCCCCAGTTCTCGGGGGGAGACCTCCTCTAGAGTCAATCAGCCCCAGCATTTT. Residues: CASSPSSRGETSSRVNQPQHF. Drawing the rest from reference TRBV7-3 and TRBJ1-5, the complete variable domain is GAGVSQTPSNKVTEKGKYVELRCDPISGHTALYWYRQSLGQGPEFLIYFQGTGAADDSGLPNDRFFAVRPEGSVSTLKIQRTERGDSAVYLCASSPSSRGETSSRVNQPQHFGDGTRLSIL.

The rearrangement links TRBV19 to TRBJ2-5; no clear D. V lost 7 bases and J lost 2, with 5 bases in between. Per the germline V gene, CDR1 is LNHDA and CDR2 is SQIVND (reference sequence). The CDR3 runs to 11 residues. This CDR3 is CASTDQETQYF. CDR3 sequence (DNA): TGTGCCAGTACCGATCAAGAGACCCAGTACTTC.

This CDR3 is CASSSGGLEHGYTF. The CDR3 DNA follows: TGTGCCAGCAGTTCCGGGGGACTAGAACACGGCTACACCTTC. The V gene is TRBV6-5, the J gene TRBJ1-2; D may be TRBD1 (5 bases). Germline CDR1 reads MNHEY; CDR2 reads SVGAGI. V lost 4 bases and J lost 8, with 17 bases in between. The CDR3 is 14 amino acids.

The chain uses TRBV19 and TRBJ1-2, with a weak D call TRBD1 (6 bases). CDR1 and CDR2 from the germline V gene are LNHDA and SQIVND (reference sequence). V lost 4 bases and J 7 bases, leaving 19 bases between the germline ends. The CDR3 has 15 residues. The CDR3 region is CASSTTTGISAGYTF. The CDR3 bases are TGTGCCAGTAGTACCACAACAGGGATTTCCGCTGGCTACACCTTC.

V gene TRBV6-6 combines with J gene TRBJ2-2; TRBD2 is a possible D gene (5 bases). Germline loops: CDR1 MNHNY, CDR2 SVGAGI (reference sequence). CDR3 size: 15 residues. V gave up 10 bases and J gave up 2 bases, with 17 bases separating them. The CDR3 protein is CATGVAGPNTGELFF. The CDR3 nucleotides are TGTGCCACCGGTGTGGCGGGTCCTAACACCGGGGAGCTGTTTTTT.

The J gene is TRBJ1-4, the V gene TRBV2; 7 nucleotides align to TRBD1. The trim removed 4 bases at V and 5 bases at J, leaving 7 bases unmatched. CDR1 is SNHLY and CDR2 is FYNNEI in the germline V gene. The CDR3 runs to 15 residues. The CDR3 sequence: CASSGGRGENEKLFF. The CDR3 coding sequence is TGTGCCAGCAGTGGGGGCAGGGGGGAGAATGAAAAACTGTTTTTT.

The chain has TRBV6-6 and TRBJ2-1; 11 nucleotides line up with TRBD2. The germline V gene encodes CDR1 MNHNY and CDR2 SVGAGI (reference sequence). With V trimmed by 6 bases and J by 15 bases, 13 bases remained unmatched. The length of the CDR3 is 14 residues. The CDR3 sequence: CASRPGVAGGPGFF. In DNA form, the CDR3 reads TGTGCCAGCAGGCCCGGGGTAGCGGGGGGGCCGGGGTTCTTC.

The V call is TRBV7-6, the J call TRBJ2-5; TRBD1 agrees at 8 bases. V was pared by 5 bases and J by 2 bases, with 10 bases of the junction left unmatched. Germline values: CDR1 SGHVS, CDR2 FNYEAQ. CDR3 length: 16 amino acids. CDR3 DNA sequence: TGTGCCAGCAGCCGTCGCCCCAGACAGGGGCAAGAGACCCAGTACTTC. It specifies CASSRRPRQGQETQYF.

This clone has just a few counts. Relative to the germline gene, one junction end is altered; a read error may explain this. The J gene is TRBJ2-5, the V gene TRBV7-7; D is perhaps TRBD2 (5 bases). The CDR3 has 17 amino acids. CDR1 is SSHAT, CDR2 FNYEAQ, per germline (reference sequence). Here the CDR3 DNA reads TGTGCTAGCAGCCCAGGCCGATCGGGAACTATACAGGAGACCCAGTACTTC. Translated: CASSPGRSGTIQETQYF.

This sequence joins TRBV5-1 and TRBJ1-4; D uncertain. Germline CDR1 reads SGHRS; CDR2 reads YFSETQ. Trimming pared 1 base from V and 0 bases from J, leaving 7 bases between. The CDR3 sequence is 15 residues long. The CDR3 sequence is CASSLNPATNEKLFF. As DNA, the CDR3 is TGCGCCAGCAGCTTGAACCCTGCAACTAATGAAAAACTGTTTTTT.

This clone was counted between two and nine times. The CDR3 protein is CASSYAGEHAKNIQYF. The CDR3 region has the DNA TGTGCCAGCAGTTACGCGGGAGAGCACGCCAAAAACATTCAGTACTTC. The chain has TRBV6-6 and TRBJ2-4; TRBD2 aligns across 7 bases. The CDR3 runs to 16 residues. Looked up from germline, CDR1 is MNHNY and CDR2 is SVGAGI (reference sequence). V was clipped by 2 bases and J by 1 base; unmatched bases: 5.

The chain combines TRBV5-1 with TRBJ2-7; no definite D call. The CDR3 is 14 amino acids. Per germline, CDR1 SGHRS and CDR2 YFSETQ. Trimming shortened V by 3 bases and J by 3 bases, and 13 bases separated the two germline ends. CDR3 residues: CASSSSILSYEQYF. CDR3 DNA: TGCGCCAGCAGCTCCAGTATCCTAAGCTACGAGCAGTACTTC.

The rearrangement uses TRBV7-2 and TRBJ2-3; the match to TRBD2 covers 12 bases. Germline V gene sequence: CDR1 SGHTA, CDR2 FQGNSA. J lost 6 bases, V lost 7 bases, and 5 bases had no gene match. The CDR3 has 14 amino acids. The CDR3 sequence: CASKPGTSGDTQYF. DNA of the CDR3: TGTGCCAGCAAACCCGGGACTAGCGGGGATACGCAGTATTTT.

The chain has TRBV29-1 and TRBJ1-5, with a possible D match to TRBD1 (5 bases). The CDR3 sequence is 13 residues long. The germline V gene has CDR1 SQVTM and CDR2 ANQGSEA. V lost 4 bases and J 5 bases, leaving 12 bases between the germline ends. The CDR3 protein is CSVGGLGDQPQHF. The CDR3 DNA reads as TGCAGCGTTGGTGGGTTGGGGGATCAGCCCCAGCATTTT.

The rearrangement links TRBV19 to TRBJ1-3, with D unclear. CDR1 is LNHDA, CDR2 SQIVND, per germline (reference sequence). The CDR3 consists of 16 residues. V lost 2 bases and J 0 bases, leaving 11 bases between the germline ends. The CDR3 DNA is TGTGCCAGTAGTATAAGAGAGTGGCTCTCTGGAAACACCATATATTTT. Translation: CASSIREWLSGNTIYF.

V gene TRBV6-5 combines with J gene TRBJ1-1; D is unresolved. V lost 4 bases and J lost 0, with 15 bases in between. This CDR3 is built from 16 residues. From germline, CDR1 is MNHEY and CDR2 SVGAGI. CDR3 sequence: CASSSSLITMNTEAFF. Written as DNA, the CDR3 is TGTGCCAGCAGTTCATCCCTGATTACAATGAACACTGAAGCTTTCTTT.

This chain joins TRBV4-1 and TRBJ1-5, with 7 bases aligning to TRBD1. Germline V gene sequence: CDR1 MGHRA, CDR2 YSYEKL. The V and J ends lost 0 bases and 1 base, in that order; junction bases with no gene match: 9. This CDR3 comprises 18 residues. CDR3 protein: CASSQDPRQGTSNQPQHF. In nucleotides, the CDR3 is TGCGCCAGCAGCCAAGACCCCAGACAGGGTACGAGCAATCAGCCCCAGCATTTT.

This chain links TRBV2 with TRBJ2-2; 8 positions match TRBD1. The CDR3 runs 15 residues. Losses at the gene ends were 2 bases for V and 3 bases for J; bases not matched to a gene: 2. CDR1 and CDR2 (germline): SNHLY, FYNNEI. The CDR3 DNA sequence: TGTGCCAGCAGTGAAAACAGGGGGTACACCGGGGAGCTGTTTTTT. This encodes CASSENRGYTGELFF. Filled out from reference TRBV2 and TRBJ2-2, the complete variable domain reads EPEVTQTPSHQVTQMGQEVILRCVPISNHLYFYWYRQILGQKVEFLVSFYNNEISEKSEIFDDQFSVERPDGSNFTLKIRSTKLEDSAMYFCASSENRGYTGELFFGEGSRLTVL.